The next 5 T cell receptor beta chains were all read from a single sample in a study of blood T cells in healthy people across ages. For the second PCR, which ran for roughly 6 to 12 cycles, a sample-barcoded 5' primer and a J-beta primer mix were used. TCRdb fed the 5' RACE reads into MiXCR, producing one record per CDR3 protein. The repertoire includes 550,000 to 700,000 distinct CDR3 sequences, approximately 27% of them detected once, and around 20% sits in the top ten. What was sequenced was blood. All receptors come from a woman in her 70s in good health.

This clonotype was seen a handful of times. The gene calls are TRBV14 and TRBJ2-1; the D gene is possibly TRBD1 (6 bases). The J call may be wrong; the DNA end is better matched by TRBJ2-5. This CDR3 region has 20 residues. Germline values: CDR1 SGHDN, CDR2 FVKESK. CDR3 protein: CASSQVFGAGRIRGHETQYF. The DNA of the CDR3 is TGTGCCAGCAGCCAAGTTTTCGGGGCAGGTCGTATCAGGGGCCATGAGACCCAGTACTTC.

In its sample, this clonotype was seen a few times. One end of the junction varies from germline; a read error may be responsible. This chain uses TRBV24-1 with TRBJ2-3, with 10 bases that match TRBD2. CDR1 is KGHDR, CDR2 SFDVKD, per germline. CDR3 length: 17 amino acids. CDR3 nucleotides: TGTGCCACGTCCCTAGCGGGGGCTTCTACTAGCACAGATATGCAGTATTTT. Protein sequence: CATSLAGASTSTDMQYF.

J is TRBJ2-3 and V is TRBV20-1, with D possibly being TRBD1 or TRBD2 (5 bases each). The germline gives CDR1 DFQATT, CDR2 SNEGSKA (reference sequence). Trimming shortened V by 1 base and J by 1 base, and 12 bases separated the two germline ends. This CDR3 region has 15 residues. The CDR3 loop is CSARVGDSGTDTQYF. The CDR3 nucleotides are TGCAGTGCTAGAGTGGGGGATAGCGGCACAGATACGCAGTATTTT.

V usage is TRBV7-3 and J usage is TRBJ2-3; D remains unclear. V lost 4 bases and J 4 bases, leaving 18 bases between the germline ends. CDR3 length: 16 residues. Germline V lookup: CDR1 SGHTA, CDR2 FQGTGA. The CDR3 loop is CASSSRLPNDPDTQYF. In nucleotides, the CDR3 is TGTGCCAGCAGCTCCCGACTCCCCAATGACCCAGATACGCAGTATTTT.

Only a few counts were recorded for this clonotype. V is TRBV29-1 and J is TRBJ1-1; 7 bases agree with TRBD1. Germline assignment: CDR1 SQVTM and CDR2 ANQGSEA. V was pared by 6 bases and J by 6 bases, with 7 bases of the junction left unmatched. This CDR3 has 12 residues. Here the CDR3 reads CSVRPDRSEAFF. The CDR3 DNA is TGCAGCGTCCGCCCGGACAGGTCTGAAGCTTTCTTT.